What follows are 22 T cell receptor beta chains derived from one specimen sequenced in a study of low-dose radiotherapy and immunotherapy resistance in tumors. Covering alpha and beta chains, TRAV- and TRBV-specific primers were used for the first-strand cDNA. It was with a constant-region primer and a V-primer adapter that TCRs were amplified over about 19 PCR cycles. TCRdb reprocessed the reads with MiXCR, giving one entry per CDR3 protein. The table has nearly 60,000 distinct CDR3 sequences, about 23% seen once. The time point here: after trial treatment. Sample treatment: LDRT plus nivolumab, ipilimumab, low-dose cyclophosphamide and aspirin (RACIN trial). Sequencing used PBMCs, obtained after low-dose radiotherapy plus immunotherapy. The source of these receptors is a male donor with prostate cancer.

This clonotype was seen repeatedly, ten times or more. The chain carries TRBV27 and TRBJ1-1, with a weak D call TRBD1 (5 bases). V was shortened by 3 bases and J by 2 bases, with 10 bases between the two germline ends. The CDR3 loop spans 14 amino acids. Germline V gene sequence: CDR1 MNHEY, CDR2 SMNVEV (reference sequence). CDR3 protein: CASSFGGGNTEAFF. The DNA of the CDR3 is TGTGCCAGCAGTTTCGGGGGGGGAAACACTGAAGCTTTCTTT.

This clonotype was detected many times. This chain connects TRBV6-2 or TRBV6-3 to TRBJ1-5; D remains unclear. V lost 2 bases to trimming and J lost 0 bases, with 8 bases between them. There are 15 residues in the CDR3. Germline V CDR1 and CDR2: MNHEY, SVGEGT. The CDR3 DNA follows: TGTGCCAGCAGTTACGCGGAATATAGCAATCAGCCCCAGCATTTT. Its translation is CASSYAEYSNQPQHF.

The J gene is TRBJ2-7, the V gene TRBV20-1; 10 nucleotides line up with TRBD1. Germline CDR1 DFQATT, CDR2 SNEGSKA (reference sequence). V lost 3 bases and J lost 5; bases outside the gene matches: 7. The CDR3 runs 14 residues. The CDR3 loop reads CSARRQGASNEQYF. The CDR3 region has the DNA TGCAGTGCTAGGCGACAGGGGGCTAGTAACGAGCAGTACTTC.

The sample holds many counts of this clonotype. The rearrangement joins TRBV30 to TRBJ2-1, with 8 bases matching TRBD2. CDR3 length: 16 residues. CDR1 and CDR2 from the germline V gene are GTSNPN and SVGIG (reference sequence). With 0 bases clipped from V and 8 bases from J, the junction kept 12 bases outside the gene matches. The CDR3 nucleotides are TGTGCCTGGAGTGTTTGGCGGGGGGTCGGGGGCGATGAGCAGTTCTTC. This codes for CAWSVWRGVGGDEQFF.

There are many counts of this clonotype. The chain couples TRBV5-4 to TRBJ2-2; no clear D gene. This CDR3 has 11 amino acids. V lost 3 bases and J 6 bases, leaving 3 bases between the germline ends. Germline CDR1 and CDR2: SGHNT and YYREEE (reference sequence). The CDR3 region has the DNA TGTGCCAGCAGCTCATCCGGGGAGCTGTTTTTT. Its protein product is CASSSSGELFF.

By share of the sample, this clonotype is medium-sized. The chain is built from TRBV5-1 and TRBJ2-2; D remains unclear. V was cut by 7 bases and J by 1 base, with 5 bases left in between. The CDR3 sequence is 12 residues long. CDR1 and CDR2 (germline): SGHRS, YFSETQ. CDR3 protein: CASGRNTGELFF. The CDR3 nucleotides are TGCGCCAGCGGCCGGAACACCGGGGAGCTGTTTTTT.

This clonotype was counted once. The rearrangement joins TRBV12-3 or TRBV12-4 to TRBJ2-1; TRBD1 or TRBD2 may be the D gene (7 bases each). This CDR3 has 16 amino acids. Trimming shortened V by 4 bases and J by 9 bases, and 22 bases separated the two germline ends. CDR3 DNA: TGTGCCAGCAGTTACCCCGGGGCAGGGGGGGTGAGTGAGCAGTTCTTC. Translating it yields CASSYPGAGGVSEQFF.

On this clonotype itself: A far larger clone is off by one base, so a read error is likely. This CDR3 is missing its conserved last phenylalanine or tryptophan, likely due to a read error. The rearrangement links TRBV12-3 or TRBV12-4 to TRBJ2-1; D gene uncertain. This CDR3 contains 16 residues. V shed 5 bases and J shed 0 bases, with 14 bases lying between them. In nucleotides, the CDR3 is TGTGCCAGCAGTGAAATCACGTTCCGCTCCTACAATGAGCAGTTCTCC. It yields the protein CASSEITFRSYNEQFS.

With regard to this clonotype: A read error is the likely source, as a far larger clone sits one nucleotide away. The rearrangement links TRBV29-1 to TRBJ2-5; D remains ambiguous. The germline V gene has CDR1 SQVTM and CDR2 ANQGSEA. V was shortened by 3 bases and J by 11 bases, with 16 bases between the two germline ends. The CDR3 covers 12 residues. The DNA for the CDR3 is TGCAGCGTTGACAGGCATAGGCATGAGCAGTACTTC. It encodes CSVDRHRHEQYF.

As regards this clonotype: Only one base separates this from a far larger clonotype, so it likely reflects a read error. The chain links TRBV9 to TRBJ2-1, with 8 bases aligning to TRBD2. Germline V gene data show CDR1 as SGDLS and CDR2 as YYNGEE. Germline trimming cut 0 bases from V and 10 bases from J; bases unmatched to any gene: 9. The CDR3 has 15 amino acids. The CDR3 reads CASSVAASGLREQFF. The DNA for the CDR3 is TGTGCCAGCAGCGTAGCGGCTAGCGGGCTGCGGGAGCAGTTCTTC.

The J gene is TRBJ2-4, the V gene TRBV10-3; TRBD2 might be the D (6 bases). The germline gives CDR1 ENHRY, CDR2 SYGVKD. CDR3 length: 13 residues. Trimming pared 6 bases from V and 10 bases from J, leaving 16 bases between. The CDR3 region has the DNA TGTGCCATCAGGCCAGACACGGCGGGGATTCAGTACTTC. Its translation is CAIRPDTAGIQYF.

This clonotype showed up many times. The chain recombines TRBV6-2 or TRBV6-3 with TRBJ2-7; D uncertain. CDR1 and CDR2 (germline): MNHEY, SVGEGT. V lost 5 bases to trimming and J lost 2 bases, with 10 bases between them. CDR3 size: 13 residues. CDR3 bases: TGTGCCAGCAGTCGATCCCTAGCCTACGAGCAGTACTTC. It encodes CASSRSLAYEQYF.

This clonotype was seen at least ten times. The chain employs TRBV6-5 and TRBJ2-1, with 7 bases lining up with TRBD2. Germline CDR1 and CDR2: MNHEY and SVGAGI. The CDR3 spans 18 residues. V lost 3 bases and J lost 5; bases outside the gene matches: 16. The CDR3 sequence: CASSYFWERGKTNNEQFF. The CDR3 DNA is TGTGCCAGCAGTTATTTTTGGGAGCGGGGTAAGACTAACAATGAGCAGTTCTTC.

A remark on this clonotype: The likely explanation is a read error, given a far larger clone one base away. The J gene is TRBJ2-5, the V gene TRBV11-3, with 7 bases that match TRBD1. J gave up 2 bases and V 5 bases, and 8 bases lay outside the gene matches. Germline V lookup: CDR1 SGHNT, CDR2 YENEEA. There are 15 residues in the CDR3. Here the CDR3 reads CASSGDRATQETQYF. In DNA form, the CDR3 reads TGTGCCAGCAGCGGCGACAGGGCAACTCAAGAGACCCAGTACTTC.

This clonotype was counted ten times or more. The chain's CDR3 is CASSEAGIRSVKETQYF. In DNA form, the CDR3 reads TGTGCCAGCAGCGAAGCCGGGATCAGATCTGTAAAAGAGACCCAGTACTTC. The chain combines TRBV11-2 with TRBJ2-5, with D perhaps TRBD2 (5 bases). This CDR3 contains 17 residues. Deletions cut 5 bases from V and 3 bases from J, with 22 bases between. The germline gives CDR1 SGHAT, CDR2 FQNNGV. The whole variable domain, filled in from reference TRBV11-2 and TRBJ2-5, reads EAGVAQSPRYKIIEKRQSVAFWCNPISGHATLYWYQQILGQGPKLLIQFQNNGVVDDSQLPKDRFSAERLKGVDSTLKIQPAKLEDSAVYLCASSEAGIRSVKETQYFGPGTRLLVL.

This clonotype has a count of ten or more. V is TRBV28 and J is TRBJ1-2, with no clear D. CDR3 length: 11 amino acids. CDR1 and CDR2 from the germline V gene are MDHEN and SYDVKM. V dropped 5 bases and J dropped 6 bases, with 7 bases sitting between them. CDR3 nucleotides: TGTGCCAGCAGTCAGCAGGATGGCTACACCTTC. This translates into CASSQQDGYTF.

This clonotype showed up many times. The chain recombines TRBV21-1 with TRBJ1-5; no DNA check was done on the table's D call, TRBD1. TRBV21-1 corresponds to a pseudogene. The CDR3 length is 15 residues. The CDR3 loop is CASSSDRAGNQPQHF. In DNA form, the CDR3 reads TGTGCCAGCAGCTCCGACAGGGCCGGCAATCAGCCCCAGCATTTT.

There are many counts of this clonotype. This rearrangement joins TRBV29-1 to TRBJ1-1; 7 positions match TRBD1. Germline-derived CDR1 and CDR2 are SQVTM and ANQGSEA. The CDR3 is 12 amino acids. V was clipped by 5 bases and J by 4 bases; unmatched bases: 4. This CDR3 is CSVMEGATEAFF. For the CDR3, the DNA is TGCAGCGTTATGGAGGGGGCCACTGAAGCTTTCTTT.

This clonotype showed up many times. V is TRBV28 and J is TRBJ2-2, with 8 positions matching TRBD1. V shed 2 bases and J 4 bases; nucleotides not matched to a gene: 9. The length of the CDR3 is 17 residues. Germline CDR1 reads MDHEN; CDR2 reads SYDVKM. The CDR3 spells CASSLTQGARGTGELFF. The CDR3 DNA is TGTGCCAGCAGTTTAACCCAGGGGGCGCGGGGCACCGGGGAGCTGTTTTTT.

With regard to this clonotype: A single base is all that separates this from a far larger clone, so a read error is likely. The chain couples TRBV6-1 to TRBJ2-2; TRBD1 agrees at 9 bases. J gave up 0 bases and V 8 bases, and 16 bases lay outside the gene matches. Germline V lookup: CDR1 MNHNS, CDR2 SASEGT. The CDR3 runs to 19 residues. CDR3 region: CASPGDRVPYPPNTGELFF. DNA of the CDR3: TGTGCCAGCCCGGGGGACAGGGTCCCTTATCCACCGAACACCGGGGAGCTGTTTTTT.

This clonotype has ten or more counts. J is TRBJ2-5 and V is TRBV18, with a possible D match to TRBD2 (6 bases). Deletions cut 6 bases from V and 1 base from J, with 12 bases between. The CDR3 totals 14 residues. From germline, CDR1 is KGHSH and CDR2 LQKENI. CDR3 coding DNA: TGTGCCAGCTCTCCCCCGACTAGCCAAGAGACCCAGTACTTC. Its protein product is CASSPPTSQETQYF.

This clonotype was recorded at least ten times. The genes are TRBV3-1 and TRBJ2-2; 7 bases match TRBD2. Germline values: CDR1 LGHDT, CDR2 YNNKEL (reference sequence). Losses at the gene ends were 0 bases for V and 5 bases for J; bases not matched to a gene: 9. CDR3 length: 17 residues. The CDR3 loop is CASSQDKLAERTGELFF. DNA for the CDR3: TGTGCCAGCAGCCAAGATAAGCTAGCGGAGAGGACCGGGGAGCTGTTTTTT. The variable domain in full, completed from reference TRBV3-1 and TRBJ2-2, reads DTAVSQTPKYLVTQMGNDKSIKCEQNLGHDTMYWYKQDSKKFLKIMFSYNNKELIINETVPNRFSPKSPDKAHLNLHINSLELGDSAVYFCASSQDKLAERTGELFFGEGSRLTVL.